This T cell receptor beta chain was documented in a study of T cells in Graves' hyperthyroidism and ophthalmopathy. With V trimmed by 5 bases and J by 4 bases, 8 bases remained unmatched. CDR1 SGHAT and CDR2 FQNNGV come from the germline V gene. The CDR3 extends over 15 amino acids. Based on clinical symptoms, serum thyroxine and TRAb, thyroid ultrasound and orbital computed tomography, diagnoses were reached. Cells are PBMCs isolated from about 10 ml of fresh blood. Study-level findings and limits: Ophthalmopathy and stable hyperthyroidism were told apart by a 13 V-J model. Ophthalmopathy prediction by the model preceded onset by a median roughly 6.3 months.

Template material for amplifying TCR beta CDR3 regions consisted of RNA transcripts. HTBI primers drove first-round RT-PCR of the TCR CDR3. Each CDR3 protein gets one entry after TCRdb re-called the multiplex PCR reads with MiXCR. The sample holds about half a million distinct CDR3 sequences, roughly 22% seen once. This clonotype was counted many times. What it binds is not known. The sequencing sample was made of blood. This clonotype was obtained from a woman aged 70 to 79 with Graves' ophthalmopathy. The rearrangement joins TRBV11-2 to TRBJ2-1, with 7 positions matching TRBD1. The chain's CDR3 is CASSVVGTVYNEQFF. For the CDR3, the DNA is TGTGCCAGCAGCGTAGTCGGGACAGTATACAATGAGCAGTTCTTC.